Listed below are T cell receptor beta chains from one sample, sequenced in a study of blood T cell repertoires in COVID-19. Some clones are missing from TCRdb's copy, which holds only in-frame ones; the method was immunoSEQ multiplex PCR. Here the sample spans 93,000 or so clones, 89% being singletons. The sample taken for sequencing was peripheral blood. These receptors were taken from a woman of 80 years or more in a cohort sampled during active COVID-19. Both conserved end residues are trimmed from each CDR3. The listing skips clone size in some rows; elsewhere it reads once, few, many or a size class.

V | size | CDR3
TRBV28 | NA | ASSLSGLGADTQY
TRBV5-1 | NA | ASSLDRGSTEAF
TRBV30 | NA | AGGRGREETQY
TRBV21-1 | once | ASSTVDSLSTDTQY
TRBV11-2 | NA | ASSWQGGSTEAF
TRBV3-1/TRBV3-2 | few | ASSQPGQLNSPLH
TRBV9 | once | ASSVTQGSYNEQF
TRBV12-3/TRBV12-4 | NA | ASSWSRDEQF
TRBV3-1/TRBV3-2 | many | ASSQMGRSSGANVLT
TRBV28 | NA | ASSPGQLLYGYT
TRBV9 | NA | ASSPTLGAYNEQF
TRBV5-6 | NA | ASSLGQVPGEAF
TRBV7-2 | NA | ASSLGLLAGQNNEQF
TRBV4-1 | NA | ASSQDRLAGVETQY
TRBV6-5 | NA | ASRGGKNTEAF
TRBV11-2 | NA | ASSGPTRTYEQY
TRBV27 | NA | ASKSGTTDTQY
TRBV29-1 | NA | SVHEGDGNQPQH
TRBV4-2 | NA | ASSQEGRGGYEQY
TRBV25-1 | NA | ASSEWIGSGSPEQF
TRBV10-3 | NA | AISDGLAGGSYEQY
TRBV25-1 | NA | ASSETGLASNQPQH
TRBV7-9 | NA | ASSPPTGGSYGYT
TRBV6-5 | NA | ASSYSIGGTNYGYT
TRBV27 | NA | ASSLSVGQGSNQPQH
TRBV20-1 | NA | SASPSGLAPAQETQY
TRBV18 | NA | ASSPDRGHYGYT
TRBV7-2 | NA | ASSFLTGPTYEQY
TRBV10-3 | NA | AISEGGSSYNSPLH
TRBV19 | NA | ASSIRSAGAYSGNTIY
TRBV6-5 | once | ASSYSGTSLHEQY
TRBV7-2 | once | ASSRTSGLYNEQF
TRBV11-2 | NA | ASSHRGGDEKLF
TRBV20-1 | NA | SATGQSIQY
TRBV27 | NA | ASSFTGGSYNEQF
TRBV6-5 | NA | ASMRSRNTGELF
TRBV27 | NA | ASSPQRGSYNEQF
TRBV10-3 | NA | ATLERWDQPQH
TRBV6-6 | NA | ASSYSTGNQPQH
TRBV3-1/TRBV3-2 | NA | ASSQDPAGGVDTQY
TRBV2 | NA | ASSIGQGAAYEQY
TRBV12-3/TRBV12-4 | NA | ASSYGDEQF
TRBV6-4 | NA | ASSVSGQGANEQF
TRBV19 | NA | ASHRGRNTGELF
TRBV19 | NA | ASSMRGGQGNTEAF
TRBV24-1 | NA | ATSTQGQETQY
TRBV28 | once | ASGIPGLARGYNEQF
TRBV18 | NA | ASSRYSGGVYEQY
TRBV5-6 | NA | ASSPLAGANNEQF
TRBV27 | NA | ASTRTGGNQPQH
TRBV9 | NA | ASSARQANTEAF
TRBV2 | NA | ASSDRETTDTQY
TRBV5-4 | NA | ASSLVGGGPSETQY